The 16 T cell receptor beta chains given below trace back to one sample, sequenced in a study of molecular identifiers for immune sequencing clone quantification. TCRdb redid the calling of the PCR reads with MiXCR, one entry per CDR3 protein. The sample shows more than 50,000 distinct CDR3 sequences, under 20% of them seen only once. Material for sequencing was naive CD8+ T cells from blood, with Jurkat cell RNA spiked in. Subset given: FACS-sorted CD8+CD4-CCR7+CD45RA+ naive T cells. The receptor source for this set is a human donor in good health. Some libraries in this study had Jurkat cell RNA spiked in.

At least ten counts were recorded for this clonotype. The genes are TRBV29-1 and TRBJ1-1, with D perhaps matching TRBD1 (5 bases). The CDR3 length is 12 residues. V lost 4 bases and J 4 bases, leaving 10 bases between the germline ends. Germline V lookup: CDR1 SQVTM, CDR2 ANQGSEA. CDR3 sequence: CSVVVGGTEAFF. CDR3 bases: TGCAGCGTTGTTGTCGGGGGCACTGAAGCTTTCTTT.

This clonotype was seen many times. The chain couples TRBV19 to TRBJ2-7; D is perhaps TRBD1 (6 bases). Trimming took 5 bases from V and 2 from J, leaving 7 bases between them. The CDR3 sequence is 12 residues long. Germline CDR1 is LNHDA and CDR2 is SQIVND (reference sequence). The CDR3 DNA reads as TGTGCCAGTAGTGGACAGACCTACGAGCAGTACTTC. The encoded protein is CASSGQTYEQYF.

V usage is TRBV5-3 and J usage is TRBJ1-1, with 8 nucleotides matching TRBD1. TRBV5-3 is assigned to the ORF class and has an uncertain function. Trimming took 8 bases from V and 2 from J; bases not matched to a gene: 8. The CDR3 runs to 14 residues. CDR3 amino acids: CASRVQGANTEAFF. The DNA for the CDR3 is TGTGCCAGCAGGGTTCAGGGGGCAAACACTGAAGCTTTCTTT.

This clonotype was found many times. The chain carries TRBV11-1 and TRBJ2-4; D gene ambiguous. V lost 4 bases to trimming and J lost 0 bases, with 7 bases between them. The germline V gene has CDR1 SGHAT and CDR2 FQDESV (reference sequence). The CDR3 is 14 residues long. DNA for the CDR3: TGTGCCAGCAGCTCCGTGCTAGCCAAAAACATTCAGTACTTC. Protein sequence: CASSSVLAKNIQYF.

Worth noting for this clonotype: The germline gene is not matched at one end of the junction; a read error may be the cause. This chain joins TRBV12-3 or TRBV12-4 and TRBJ2-7; tentatively, D is TRBD1 (5 bases). This CDR3 spans 14 amino acids. The CDR3 DNA reads TGTGCCAGCAGTTTATTGCAGGGCGTCTACGAGCAGCACTTC. It translates to CASSLLQGVYEQHF.

The table lists this clonotype with many counts. The rearrangement uses TRBV7-9 and TRBJ2-7; no definite D call. The CDR3 is 16 amino acids. Germline assignment: CDR1 SEHNR and CDR2 FQNEAQ (reference sequence). The V end was cut by 5 bases, the J end by 0 bases, with 17 bases between. The CDR3 sequence is CASSPNRGLSSYEQYF. In DNA form, the CDR3 reads TGTGCCAGCAGCCCAAACAGAGGCCTTAGCTCCTACGAGCAGTACTTC.

This clonotype has a count of ten or more. This chain connects TRBV27 to TRBJ1-4, with no clear D. CDR3 size: 12 residues. Per germline, CDR1 MNHEY and CDR2 SMNVEV (reference sequence). V shed 4 bases and J shed 8 bases, with 8 bases lying between them. CDR3 amino acids: CASSSLDEKLFF. The DNA for the CDR3 is TGTGCCAGCAGTTCCTTAGACGAAAAACTGTTTTTT.

A note on this clonotype: This may come from a read error, since a much larger clone is one base off. The chain carries TRBV7-9 and TRBJ2-2; D gene uncertain. Trimming left V 0 bases short and J 6 bases short, with 5 bases between. Germline lookup yields CDR1 SEHNR and CDR2 FQNEAQ (reference sequence). This CDR3 is built from 13 residues. The CDR3 bases are TGTGCCAGCAGCTTAGCTAAAGCCGGGGAGCTGTTTTTT. This sequence encodes CASSLAKAGELFF.

To note about this clonotype: A much larger clonotype is one base distant, so this may be a read error. The chain is built from TRBV13 and TRBJ1-1; TRBD1 matches at 8 bases. Germline V gives CDR1 PRHDT, CDR2 FYEKMQ (reference sequence). There are 13 residues in the CDR3. The J segment lost 5 bases and the V segment lost 11 bases, leaving 10 bases of the junction unmatched. CDR3 DNA sequence: TGTGCCGCACAACAGGGGGAAGGGACTGAAGCTTTCTTT. Translating it yields CAAQQGEGTEAFF.

This clonotype has just a few counts. A read error may account for a junction end that differs from germline. The chain couples TRBV9 to TRBJ2-2, with 8 positions matching TRBD1. Looked up from germline, CDR1 is SGDLS and CDR2 is YYNGEE. CDR3 length: 16 residues. CDR3 sequence reads: CASGVDRGVRAGELFF. The CDR3, as DNA: TGTGCCAGCGGCGTAGACAGGGGAGTCCGAGCCGGGGAGCTGTTTTTT.

Ten or more counts support this clonotype. The chain joins TRBV7-9 to TRBJ1-1, with D possibly TRBD1 on 6 matching bases. This CDR3 has 17 residues. V shed 1 base and J shed 10 bases, with 25 bases lying between them. Germline V CDR1 and CDR2: SEHNR, FQNEAQ (reference sequence). In nucleotides, the CDR3 is TGTGCCAGCAGCTTAGTAGGATACCGGGACAAGCATCTCGTAGCTTTCTTT. It translates to CASSLVGYRDKHLVAFF. Combining the CDR3 with reference TRBV7-9 and TRBJ1-1 gives the whole variable domain DTGVSQNPRHKITKRGQNVTFRCDPISEHNRLYWYRQTLGQGPEFLTYFQNEAQLEKSRLLSDRFSAERPKGSFSTLEIQRTEQGDSAMYLCASSLVGYRDKHLVAFFGQGTRLTVV.

This clonotype was counted many times. The chain carries TRBV3-1 and TRBJ1-1; D not certain. From germline, CDR1 is LGHDT and CDR2 YNNKEL (reference sequence). CDR3 size: 12 residues. The V gene lost 6 bases and the J gene lost 8 bases, with 13 bases spanning the gap. The CDR3 DNA reads TGTGCCAGCAGATCCCCGAACAGCGAAGCTTTCTTT. Translation gives CASRSPNSEAFF. Using reference TRBV3-1 and TRBJ1-1 for the parts outside the CDR3, the full variable domain is DTAVSQTPKYLVTQMGNDKSIKCEQNLGHDTMYWYKQDSKKFLKIMFSYNNKELIINETVPNRFSPKSPDKAHLNLHINSLELGDSAVYFCASRSPNSEAFFGQGTRLTVV.

This clonotype was seen repeatedly, ten times or more. This chain links TRBV25-1 with TRBJ2-1; 7 bases are a match to TRBD2. The germline CDR1 and CDR2 sequences are MGHDK and SYGVNS. CDR3 length: 15 amino acids. V lost 7 bases, J lost 10 bases, and 16 bases stayed unmatched. The CDR3, as DNA: TGTGCCAGCACTCCACACACAAATACTAGCGTCGAGCAGTTCTTC. Amino acid sequence: CASTPHTNTSVEQFF.

About this clonotype: A single base separates this from a much larger clone, so it may be a read error. The V gene is TRBV5-5, the J gene TRBJ2-3; D gene uncertain. There are 14 residues in the CDR3. The V gene lost 1 base and the J gene lost 4 bases, with 10 bases spanning the gap. CDR1 is SGHKS, CDR2 YYEKEE, per germline (reference sequence). In DNA form, the CDR3 reads TGTGCCAGCAGCTTGATTGGCGGCCCAGATACGCAGTATTTT. Protein sequence: CASSLIGGPDTQYF.

This clonotype was seen many times. This rearrangement joins TRBV28 to TRBJ2-7; D perhaps matches TRBD1 (5 bases). Germline V lookup: CDR1 MDHEN, CDR2 SYDVKM. This CDR3 region has 14 residues. V lost 3 bases and J 0 bases, leaving 9 bases between the germline ends. The CDR3, as DNA: TGTGCCAGCAGTTTGATAGACAGCTCCTACGAGCAGTACTTC. Translating gives CASSLIDSSYEQYF.

The V and J genes are TRBV20-1 and TRBJ2-7; TRBD2 agrees at 11 bases. The J segment lost 1 base and the V segment lost 2 bases, leaving 4 bases of the junction unmatched. Looked up from germline, CDR1 is DFQATT and CDR2 is SNEGSKA (reference sequence). The CDR3 length is 15 residues. The CDR3 loop reads CSARILAGDSYEQYF. CDR3 coding DNA: TGCAGTGCTAGAATACTAGCGGGAGATTCCTACGAGCAGTACTTC.